This note documents a single T cell receptor (beta chain) sequence. What it binds is unknown. A read error may produce the germline difference seen at one junction end. Reverse transcription of about 500 ng total RNA with a constant-region primer produced TCR beta cDNA. Libraries covering TCR beta were generated through three nested multiplex PCR rounds (using a slightly modified ARM-PCR). Using its own MiXCR run on the multiplex PCR reads, TCRdb lists one record per CDR3 protein. The profile shows 330,000 or so distinct CDR3 sequences, less than 70% of them singletons. These data come from a study of tumor-infiltrating lymphocytes in primary liver carcinoma. Study overall: Treatment of the patients' primary liver carcinoma consisted of surgical resection. Spanning 4.2 to 10 cm, the tumors were T1-T3 N0M0. Study results and limitations: Blood's top-250-clone fraction was significantly lower than that of tumors (p = 0.039). Since the samples were bulk and unsorted, the CD4+ and CD8+ repertoires were not compared.

Blood RNA came from unsorted whole blood; germline DNA was also extracted. The source material was peripheral blood. The TCR comes from a man aged 35 to 55 with primary liver carcinoma and hepatitis B virus infection.

CDR3 sequence reads: CVWGWTSGRADTQYF. In DNA form, the CDR3 reads TGTGTCTGGGGTTGGACTAGCGGGAGAGCAGACACGCAGTATTTT. The genes are TRBV30 and TRBJ2-3; 13 nucleotides agree with TRBD2. The germline V gene has CDR1 GTSNPN and CDR2 SVGIG (reference sequence). The CDR3 totals 15 residues.